These T cell receptor beta chains were read from a single sample in a study of T cell repertoires in cytomegalovirus infection. TCRdb fed the reads into MiXCR, producing one record per CDR3 protein. The sample includes approximately 150,000 distinct CDR3 sequences, 17% seen only once; the top ten take about 17%. The material sequenced was CD8+ T cells from PBMCs. The receptor source for this set is a human donor in good health (CMV status not recorded). Some clones in this sample may be carry-over from other donors' samples. The CDR3 runs from the conserved cysteine through the conserved F or W. The order of the fields is V gene, CDR3 protein.

v_gene: TRBV5-1
CDR3aa: CASSLAIGPDGYTF

v_gene: TRBV3-1
CDR3aa: CASSVTSGKNTGELFF

v_gene: TRBV4-3
CDR3aa: CASSQDRGRGMETQYF

v_gene: TRBV6-2/TRBV6-3
CDR3aa: CASSYGNIQYF

v_gene: TRBV28
CDR3aa: CASSSAGDYEQYF

v_gene: TRBV14
CDR3aa: CASSQDRTYGYTF

v_gene: TRBV4-2
CDR3aa: CASSQSPPGKDTQYF

v_gene: TRBV9
CDR3aa: CASSETANTEAFF

v_gene: TRBV20-1
CDR3aa: CSARDRTSGQYEQYF

v_gene: TRBV7-4
CDR3aa: CASSFGHRSSYNSPLHF

v_gene: TRBV12-3/TRBV12-4
CDR3aa: CASSLVPSGGEGYTF

v_gene: TRBV6-2/TRBV6-3
CDR3aa: CASCPGGVNEQFF

v_gene: TRBV5-1
CDR3aa: CASSLGRLREQYF

v_gene: TRBV28
CDR3aa: CASSLLGGERSYEQYF

v_gene: TRBV7-8
CDR3aa: CASGQGYGYTF

v_gene: TRBV10-3
CDR3aa: CAISEGQAYTEAFF

v_gene: TRBV7-9
CDR3aa: CASSLTGNIGYNSPLHF

v_gene: TRBV29-1
CDR3aa: CSVEGGPNRGTEAFF

v_gene: TRBV20-1
CDR3aa: CSATGDGELFF

v_gene: TRBV12-3/TRBV12-4
CDR3aa: CASSYDNGLAGGREQYF

v_gene: TRBV7-2
CDR3aa: CASSLGGQGVPTEAFF

v_gene: TRBV4-2
CDR3aa: CASSHTTAQQPQHF

v_gene: TRBV7-8
CDR3aa: CASSSSTGGYEKLFF

v_gene: TRBV20-1
CDR3aa: CSARDSSGRGALGNTIYF

v_gene: TRBV10-3
CDR3aa: CAIRGDGNYEQYF

v_gene: TRBV28
CDR3aa: CASSLLGREGPRELFF

v_gene: TRBV7-2
CDR3aa: CASSYRPLGPQETQYF

v_gene: TRBV7-3
CDR3aa: CASSLQIGNEQFF

v_gene: TRBV12-3/TRBV12-4
CDR3aa: CASSWTNTEAFF

v_gene: TRBV10-3
CDR3aa: CAISEYRDTLATYEQYF

v_gene: TRBV7-9
CDR3aa: CASSPQMAPSSGNTIYF

v_gene: TRBV20-1
CDR3aa: CSARDPSQGAKTEAFF

v_gene: TRBV10-3
CDR3aa: CAISVRTSGSYEQYF

v_gene: TRBV14
CDR3aa: CASSQDGLAASLEQYF

v_gene: TRBV25-1
CDR3aa: CASSESPGRRYTF

v_gene: TRBV28
CDR3aa: CASTPAGDPYNEQFF

v_gene: TRBV28
CDR3aa: CASSLAGDNEQFF

v_gene: TRBV20-1
CDR3aa: CSARDRVGERTGELFF

v_gene: TRBV7-2
CDR3aa: CASSLFPRQGGDTQYF

v_gene: TRBV7-9
CDR3aa: CASSLAEQHYEQYF

v_gene: TRBV7-6
CDR3aa: CASTERAGAGSYEQYF

v_gene: TRBV7-9
CDR3aa: CASSQGQVNEQFF